These T cell receptor beta chains were read from a single sample in a study of cytomegalovirus exposure and HLA in healthy donors. Produced via immunoSEQ multiplex PCR; TCRdb's table is partial and in-frame only. The repertoire holds some 200,000 clones, with over 65% as singletons. The sequenced sample consisted of PBMCs. The receptors shown here come from a man younger than 35 in good health and CMV-seronegative. CDR3s include the opening cysteine and the closing phenylalanine or tryptophan. D genes are given only for firm matches. Clone size, where shown, is once, few, many, or a class for clones that have expanded.

cdr3_nt	cdr3_aa	d_call	v_call	j_call	clone_size
TGTGCCAGCAGCTTGGGGGACACGTTCTATGGCTACACCTTC	CASSLGDTFYGYTF	.	TRBV5-5	TRBJ1-2	once
TGCGCCAGCAGCTTGGGGGACAGGGGGGAAGCAGATACGCAGTATTTT	CASSLGDRGEADTQYF	TRBD1	TRBV5-1	TRBJ2-3	.
TGTGCCAGCAGTATTTCAGCGGGAGTGTGGTACGAGCAGTACTTC	CASSISAGVWYEQYF	TRBD2	TRBV6-5	TRBJ2-7	.
TGTGCCTCCCAAAGCGGCACAGGGGGCGGAACTAATGAAAAACTGTTTTTT	CASQSGTGGGTNEKLFF	TRBD1	TRBV10-3	TRBJ1-4	.
TGTGCCACCTACTACTACGAGCAGTACTTC	CATYYYEQYF	.	TRBV6-5	TRBJ2-7	.
TGCGCCAGCAGCTGGAGGAGGGCGATGAACACTGAAGCTTTCTTT	CASSWRRAMNTEAFF	.	TRBV5-1	TRBJ1-1	.
TGTGCCAGCAGTCAACGACACCCTCCAGGGGCTGAAGCTTTCTTT	CASSQRHPPGAEAFF	.	TRBV27	TRBJ1-1	.
TGTGCCAGCAGTTCAACCTACGAGCAGTACTTC	CASSSTYEQYF	.	TRBV28	TRBJ2-7	.
TGCGCCAGCAGCTTGGGAAGGGACTGGGCTGAAGCTTTCTTT	CASSLGRDWAEAFF	.	TRBV5-1	TRBJ1-1	.
TGTGCCAGCAGCTCGAGGGTATCCTCAAGAGATGGCTACACCTTC	CASSSRVSSRDGYTF	.	TRBV7-9	TRBJ1-2	.
TGCGCCAGCAGCTTATCCTATGATCAGCCCCAGCATTTT	CASSLSYDQPQHF	.	TRBV5-1	TRBJ1-5	.
TGCGCCAGCAGCCAAGAACCCGGCTACGAGCAGTACTTC	CASSQEPGYEQYF	.	TRBV4-1	TRBJ2-7	.
TGTGCCAGCAGCCTTAAACCGTCGGCGGGGAGCCTTAATGAAAAACTGTTTTTT	CASSLKPSAGSLNEKLFF	.	TRBV7-2	TRBJ1-4	.
TGTGCCAGCAGCCACCCCGGGACAGGGAGTGGCTACACCTTC	CASSHPGTGSGYTF	TRBD1	TRBV25-1	TRBJ1-2	few